This T cell receptor beta chain came from a study of T cells in Graves' hyperthyroidism and ophthalmopathy. V was clipped by 1 base and J by 8 bases, with 9 bases between them. CDR3 length: 14 residues. Germline loops: CDR1 LGHNA, CDR2 YSLEER. It was RNA transcripts that yielded the amplified TCR beta CDR3 regions. Using the HTBI primer set, a first-round RT-PCR was run on the TCR CDR3. MiXCR, run by TCRdb on the multiplex PCR reads, gives a single entry per CDR3 protein. The sample includes some 740,000 distinct CDR3 sequences, about 14% of them seen just once. Sequenced sample: blood. V is TRBV4-3 and J is TRBJ1-6; weak D call: TRBD1 (5 bases). The receptor was derived from a woman aged 18-30 years with Graves' hyperthyroidism. CDR3 loop: CASSQAPRDSPLHF. The CDR3 nucleotides are TGCGCCAGCAGCCAAGCTCCCAGGGATTCACCCCTCCACTTT.